Shown below are 11 T cell receptor beta chains from a single sample sequenced in a study of cytomegalovirus exposure and HLA in healthy donors. The assay was immunoSEQ multiplex PCR, and TCRdb's table has in-frame clones only and misses some. Of roughly 48,000 clones listed, approximately 95% are singletons. The sample comprised PBMCs. The origin of the receptors is a woman aged 18-29 years in good health and CMV-seropositive.

The V and J genes are TRBV27 and TRBJ1-2; weak D call: TRBD1 (5 bases). This CDR3 has 15 residues. The germline V gene has CDR1 MNHEY and CDR2 SMNVEV (reference sequence). Deletions cut 0 bases from V and 4 bases from J, with 12 bases between. The CDR3 DNA reads TGTGCCAGCAGTTTATCGGGTCTTCAGGGCTATGGCTACACCTTC. Protein: CASSLSGLQGYGYTF.

In this sample, this clone turned up a few times. The chain is built from TRBV11-2 and TRBJ2-3, with D possibly being TRBD2 (6 bases). CDR3 length equals 15 residues. V was clipped by 6 bases and J by 0 bases, with 13 bases between them. From germline, CDR1 is SGHAT and CDR2 FQNNGV. DNA for the CDR3: TGTGCCAGCAGACCGTCCGGGACTAGCACAGATACGCAGTATTTT. This gives the protein CASRPSGTSTDTQYF.

The V call is TRBV28, the J call TRBJ2-5, with 8 bases identical to TRBD1. The CDR3 consists of 15 residues. V lost 6 bases and J lost 4; bases outside the gene matches: 10. Germline V gene data show CDR1 as MDHEN and CDR2 as SYDVKM. The CDR3 DNA is TGTGCCAGCAGGCCCGCCGGACAGGGTCGAGAGACCCAGTACTTC. Its translation is CASRPAGQGRETQYF.

This clone was seen just once. The chain couples TRBV5-8 to TRBJ1-2, with D uncertain. This CDR3 comprises 13 residues. Germline CDR1 reads SGHTS; CDR2 reads YDEGEE. V gave up 0 bases and J gave up 3 bases, with 6 bases separating them. CDR3 sequence reads: CASSLDSDYGYTF. The CDR3 DNA follows: TGTGCCAGCAGCTTGGACAGTGACTATGGCTACACCTTC.

This chain joins TRBV11-2 and TRBJ1-1; D possibly corresponds to TRBD1 (6 bases). Between the trimmed V and J ends, which lost 7 bases and 8 bases, there was a span of 17 bases. CDR3 length equals 13 residues. Germline lookup yields CDR1 SGHAT and CDR2 FQNNGV. The CDR3 loop is CASKPTGNIEAFF. In nucleotides, the CDR3 is TGTGCCAGCAAACCGACAGGAAACATAGAAGCTTTCTTT.

This clone occurred once. The rearrangement uses TRBV28 and TRBJ2-2, with D unresolved. The germline V gene has CDR1 MDHEN and CDR2 SYDVKM. Trimming removed 2 bases from V and 1 base from J, with 2 bases in between. The CDR3 length is 13 residues. The CDR3 nucleotides are TGTGCCAGCAGTTTACAGAACACCGGGGAGCTGTTTTTT. As protein: CASSLQNTGELFF.

The V and J genes are TRBV2 and TRBJ2-1, with D possibly matching TRBD2 (5 bases). CDR1 is SNHLY and CDR2 is FYNNEI in the germline V gene. V lost 3 bases, J lost 7 bases, and 10 bases lay in between. The CDR3 covers 13 residues. CDR3 DNA sequence: TGTGCCAGCAGTGATAGAGGGAGTAATGAGCAGTTCTTC. Translation: CASSDRGSNEQFF.

V gene TRBV7-3 combines with J gene TRBJ2-6; D remains unclear. CDR1 and CDR2 from the germline V gene are SGHTA and FQGTGA. The V end was cut by 3 bases, the J end by 0 bases, with 6 bases between. The CDR3 runs 15 residues. CDR3 sequence reads: CASSFHSSGANVLTF. DNA for the CDR3: TGTGCCAGCAGCTTTCACAGCTCTGGGGCCAACGTCCTGACTTTC.

The chain is built from TRBV18 and TRBJ1-4, with TRBD1 matching over 7 bases. Trimming removed 2 bases from V and 7 bases from J; junction bases left unmatched: 10. The CDR3 runs to 16 residues. The germline gives CDR1 KGHSH, CDR2 LQKENI. For the CDR3, the DNA is TGTGCCAGCTCACCAGAGACAGGGTTATTTGCTGAAAAACTGTTTTTT. Residues: CASSPETGLFAEKLFF.

This chain connects TRBV5-4 to TRBJ2-2, with 7 bases that match TRBD2. The germline V gene encodes CDR1 SGHNT and CDR2 YYREEE (reference sequence). The V gene end was trimmed by 0 bases and the J gene end by 4 bases; junction bases not matched to a gene: 3. This CDR3 is 15 amino acids long. The CDR3 nucleotides read TGTGCCAGCAGCTTGGCGCGGGAGATCACCGGGGAGCTGTTTTTT. Its protein product is CASSLAREITGELFF.

The chain joins TRBV28 to TRBJ1-5, with no clear D. The CDR3 spans 16 residues. Germline V CDR1 and CDR2: MDHEN, SYDVKM. Trimming removed 2 bases from V and 2 bases from J, with 13 bases in between. CDR3 bases: TGTGCCAGCAGTTTAAGTTCGGGAATTGGCAATCAGCCCCAGCATTTT. It yields the protein CASSLSSGIGNQPQHF.